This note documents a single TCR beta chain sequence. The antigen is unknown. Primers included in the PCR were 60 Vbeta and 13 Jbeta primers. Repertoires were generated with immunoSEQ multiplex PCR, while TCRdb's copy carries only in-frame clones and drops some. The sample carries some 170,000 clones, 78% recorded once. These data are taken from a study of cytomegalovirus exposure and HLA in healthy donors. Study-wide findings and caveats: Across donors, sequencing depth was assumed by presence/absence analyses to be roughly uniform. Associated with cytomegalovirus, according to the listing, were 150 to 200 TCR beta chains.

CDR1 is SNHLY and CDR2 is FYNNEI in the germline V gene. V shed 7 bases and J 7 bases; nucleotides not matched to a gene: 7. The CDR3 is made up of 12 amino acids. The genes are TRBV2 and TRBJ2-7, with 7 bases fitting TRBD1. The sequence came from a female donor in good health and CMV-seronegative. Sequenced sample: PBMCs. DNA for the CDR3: TGTGCCAGCACCCTACAGGGGCTTGAGCAGTACTTC. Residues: CASTLQGLEQYF.